This T cell receptor (beta chain) was found in a study of blood T cell repertoires in COVID-19. Overall study: Researchers got acute and convalescent COVID-19 samples from the United States, Italy and Spain.

The germline V gene encodes CDR1 SGHRS and CDR2 YFSETQ. Trimming left V 7 bases short and J 3 bases short, with 14 bases between. The CDR3 sequence is 13 residues long. Generated by immunoSEQ multiplex PCR, the TCRdb table keeps only in-frame clones and is missing some. This table holds under 250,000 clones, about 94% found once. The origin of this receptor is a man between 60 and 75 years old with COVID-19, enrolled during active disease. The sequenced sample was peripheral blood. This chain connects TRBV5-1 to TRBJ2-7; D is possibly TRBD1 (5 bases). The DNA for the CDR3 is TGCGCCAGCTCTCAAGGGGCAGGCTACGAGCAGTACTTC. It translates to CASSQGAGYEQYF.